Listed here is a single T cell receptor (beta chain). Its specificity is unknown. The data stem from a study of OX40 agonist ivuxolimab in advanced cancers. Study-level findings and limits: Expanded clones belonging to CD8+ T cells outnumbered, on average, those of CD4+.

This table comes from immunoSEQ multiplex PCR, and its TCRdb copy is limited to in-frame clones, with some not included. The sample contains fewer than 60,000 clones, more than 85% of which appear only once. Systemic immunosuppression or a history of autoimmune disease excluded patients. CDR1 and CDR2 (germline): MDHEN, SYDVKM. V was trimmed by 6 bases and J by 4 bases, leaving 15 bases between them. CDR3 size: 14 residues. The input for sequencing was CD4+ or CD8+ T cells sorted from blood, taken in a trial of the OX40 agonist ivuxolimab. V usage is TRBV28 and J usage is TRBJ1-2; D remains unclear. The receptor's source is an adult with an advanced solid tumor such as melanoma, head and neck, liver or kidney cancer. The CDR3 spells CASRNSGRAYGYTF. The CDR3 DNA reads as TGTGCCAGCAGGAACTCGGGAAGGGCCTATGGCTACACCTTC.